A single sample gave rise to the 14 T cell receptor beta chains below, sequenced in a study of cytomegalovirus exposure and HLA in healthy donors. PCR amplification relied on 60 Vbeta primers (plus 13 Jbeta primers). Repertoires were generated with immunoSEQ multiplex PCR, while TCRdb's copy carries only in-frame clones and drops some. This table has about 120,000 clones, 78% appearing once. The sequenced sample was PBMCs. The receptors were gathered from a man aged 30 to 45 in good health and CMV-seropositive.

This chain uses TRBV2 with TRBJ2-2; TRBD1 might be the D (6 bases). The CDR3 is 15 residues long. V was pared by 7 bases and J by 4 bases, with 16 bases between. Germline V gene data show CDR1 as SNHLY and CDR2 as FYNNEI. CDR3 DNA: TGTGCCAGCAACGAACAGGGCTCCCCCACCGGGGAGCTGTTTTTT. Translating gives CASNEQGSPTGELFF.

V usage is TRBV27 and J usage is TRBJ1-2; 7 bases are shared with TRBD1. CDR3 length equals 14 residues. Per the germline V gene, CDR1 is MNHEY and CDR2 is SMNVEV (reference sequence). Trimming cost V 2 bases and J 4 bases; bases outside gene matches: 4. CDR3 DNA sequence: TGTGCCAGCAGTTTAACCCGACAGGGCTATGGCTACACCTTC. Protein product: CASSLTRQGYGYTF.

The rearrangement uses TRBV11-2 and TRBJ2-7; TRBD2 aligns across 7 bases. The CDR3 is 14 residues long. Germline loops: CDR1 SGHAT, CDR2 FQNNGV. V lost 5 bases and J lost 2; bases outside the gene matches: 6. The CDR3 spells CASSQGRGAYEQYF. CDR3 bases: TGTGCCAGCAGCCAAGGGAGGGGAGCCTACGAGCAGTACTTC.

The chain has TRBV28 and TRBJ2-1; 11 bases fit TRBD2. CDR1 is MDHEN, CDR2 SYDVKM, per germline. With 3 bases clipped from V and 4 bases from J, the junction kept 2 bases outside the gene matches. The CDR3 totals 15 residues. The CDR3 DNA reads as TGTGCCAGCAGTTTTGGGACTAGCGGTTACAATGAGCAGTTCTTC. It codes for CASSFGTSGYNEQFF.

The rearrangement uses TRBV7-9 and TRBJ1-5, with D possibly TRBD1 on 5 matching bases. Looked up from germline, CDR1 is SEHNR and CDR2 is FQNEAQ (reference sequence). The CDR3 spans 12 residues. Trimming removed 4 bases at V and 6 bases at J, with 7 bases between. The CDR3 region is CASSWGFQPQHF. As DNA, the CDR3 is TGTGCCAGCAGCTGGGGCTTTCAGCCCCAGCATTTT.

This rearrangement joins TRBV29-1 to TRBJ2-5; 7 bases are shared with TRBD1. The CDR3 extends over 13 amino acids. CDR1 is SQVTM and CDR2 is ANQGSEA in the germline V gene. With 3 bases clipped from V and 5 bases from J, the junction kept 6 bases outside the gene matches. The CDR3 loop is CSVDELGGETQYF. CDR3 in DNA: TGCAGCGTTGATGAGTTAGGGGGCGAGACCCAGTACTTC. Using reference TRBV29-1 and TRBJ2-5 for the parts outside the CDR3, the full variable domain is SAVISQKPSRDICQRGTSLTIQCQVDSQVTMMFWYRQQPGQSLTLIATANQGSEATYESGFVIDKFPISRPNLTFSTLTVSNMSPEDSSIYLCSVDELGGETQYFGPGTRLLVL.

The genes are TRBV2 and TRBJ1-2; 7 bases are a match to TRBD1. The CDR3 spans 13 residues. The trim removed 4 bases at V and 8 bases at J, leaving 7 bases unmatched. CDR1 SNHLY and CDR2 FYNNEI come from the germline V gene. The CDR3 region has the DNA TGTGCCAGCAGTGCGGTACAGGGGCAAGGCTACACCTTC. It yields the protein CASSAVQGQGYTF. Full variable domain (missing parts from reference TRBV2 and TRBJ1-2): EPEVTQTPSHQVTQMGQEVILRCVPISNHLYFYWYRQILGQKVEFLVSFYNNEISEKSEIFDDQFSVERPDGSNFTLKIRSTKLEDSAMYFCASSAVQGQGYTFGSGTRLTVV.

The CDR3 region has the DNA TGCGCCAGCAGTCAGCCTGGGACTAGGGGGCCACCGGAGGGTACGCAGTATTTT. Protein sequence: CASSQPGTRGPPEGTQYF. The chain employs TRBV4-1 and TRBJ2-3; D perhaps matches TRBD2 (8 bases). Germline assignment: CDR1 MGHRA and CDR2 YSYEKL. The CDR3 is 18 residues long. V gave up 6 bases and J gave up 8 bases, with 30 bases separating them.

This clone came up once. The V gene is TRBV18, the J gene TRBJ1-2; 7 bases agree with TRBD1. V dropped 6 bases and J dropped 5; count of bases not matched to a gene: 15. The germline gives CDR1 KGHSH, CDR2 LQKENI. The CDR3 length is 16 residues. The CDR3 DNA follows: TGTGCCAGCTCGGTCGTCCGGGACAGCTGGAATTATGGCTACACCTTC. Translated, it gives CASSVVRDSWNYGYTF.

The V and J genes are TRBV28 and TRBJ2-7, with D tentatively TRBD1 (6 bases). Deletions cut 4 bases from V and 7 bases from J, with 14 bases between. The germline CDR1 and CDR2 sequences are MDHEN and SYDVKM. The CDR3 sequence is 13 residues long. This CDR3 reads CASSYEGVGEQYF. CDR3 DNA sequence: TGTGCCAGCAGTTATGAGGGGGTCGGGGAGCAGTACTTC.

V is TRBV18 and J is TRBJ2-1, with a possible D match to TRBD2 (7 bases). V shed 3 bases and J shed 8 bases, with 14 bases lying between them. Germline values: CDR1 KGHSH, CDR2 LQKENI. The CDR3 is made up of 14 amino acids. CDR3 sequence reads: CASSPTRGAHEQFF. DNA of the CDR3: TGTGCCAGCTCACCTACCCGGGGGGCTCATGAGCAGTTCTTC.

The chain uses TRBV4-3 and TRBJ2-1; a possible D gene is TRBD1 (5 bases). The ends were cut back, 1 base at V and 7 bases at J, with 11 bases in the middle. Germline V gene data show CDR1 as LGHNA and CDR2 as YSLEER. The CDR3 consists of 14 residues. DNA of the CDR3: TGCGCCAGCAGCCAAGGGGGCCTGAGGAATGAGCAGTTCTTC. As protein: CASSQGGLRNEQFF.

The count of this clone is one. The chain joins TRBV21-1 to TRBJ2-2; TRBD2, the table's D call, was not compared with the DNA. TRBV21-1 is listed as a pseudogene. This CDR3 has 15 residues. CDR3 DNA: TGTGCCAGCAGCTGCCTGCGGAGGAACACCGGGGAGCTGTTTTTT. It translates to CASSCLRRNTGELFF.

The chain is built from TRBV9 and TRBJ2-2; possibly TRBD1 for D (7 bases). The CDR3 extends over 15 amino acids. Looked up from germline, CDR1 is SGDLS and CDR2 is YYNGEE. Trimming removed 5 bases from V and 2 bases from J, with 13 bases in between. CDR3 region: CASRGGTANTGELFF. The CDR3 nucleotides read TGTGCCAGCAGAGGAGGGACAGCTAACACCGGGGAGCTGTTTTTT.